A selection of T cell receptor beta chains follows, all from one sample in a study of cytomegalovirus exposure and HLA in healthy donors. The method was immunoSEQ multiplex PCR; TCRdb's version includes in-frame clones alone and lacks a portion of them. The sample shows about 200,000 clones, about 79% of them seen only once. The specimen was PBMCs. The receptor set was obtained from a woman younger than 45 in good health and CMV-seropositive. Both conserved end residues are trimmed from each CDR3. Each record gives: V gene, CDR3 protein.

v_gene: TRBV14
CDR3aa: ARSQQGDTFGYT

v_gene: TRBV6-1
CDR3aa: ASSGGTGFHYEQY

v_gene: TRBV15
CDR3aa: ATSRDGGWDTEAF

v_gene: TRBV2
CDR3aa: ASSFQRESYTGELF

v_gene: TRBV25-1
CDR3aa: ASSESGSNTEAF

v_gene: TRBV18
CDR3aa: ASSPPSDNNEQF

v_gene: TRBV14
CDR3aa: ASSPRQAYYGYT

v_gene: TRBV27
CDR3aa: ASGRLALNNEQF

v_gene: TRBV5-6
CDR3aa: ASSPRIDTGELF

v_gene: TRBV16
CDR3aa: ASSPPQWTGELF

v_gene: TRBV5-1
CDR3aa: ASSSQGAPSTDTQY

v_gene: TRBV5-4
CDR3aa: ASSLNAGFSYEQY

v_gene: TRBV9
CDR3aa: ASSDRQGNEQF

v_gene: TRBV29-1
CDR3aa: SGLGAANEKLF

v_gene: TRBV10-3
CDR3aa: AISEGAESYEQY

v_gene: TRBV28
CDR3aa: ASNQGGLRQY

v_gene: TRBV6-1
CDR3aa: ASSGAPGQGNQPQH

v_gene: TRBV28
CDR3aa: ASSPYGRAYTGELF